This entry describes one T cell receptor beta chain. Per germline, CDR1 SGHDT and CDR2 YYEEEE. V was pared by 3 bases and J by 3 bases, with 9 bases between. The CDR3 length is 13 residues. Researchers attached unique molecular identifiers to individual cDNA molecules. TCRdb used MiXCR to reprocess the 5' RACE reads, holding one entry per CDR3 protein. The table records 50,000 or so distinct CDR3 sequences, around 6% of them present only once. This entry comes from a study of early T cells in non-severe SARS-CoV-2 infection. Study information: Sequenced bulk RNA came from whole blood that was unsorted, and chains were unpaired.

The genes are TRBV5-6 and TRBJ2-5; D possibly corresponds to TRBD1 (6 bases). This sequence was found in an adult who was a healthcare worker with PCR-confirmed SARS-CoV-2 infection or an uninfected control (not recorded which). The source material was whole blood. CDR3 sequence (DNA): TGTGCCAGCAGCTGGCCAGGGGAAGAGACCCAGTACTTC. This gives the protein CASSWPGEETQYF.